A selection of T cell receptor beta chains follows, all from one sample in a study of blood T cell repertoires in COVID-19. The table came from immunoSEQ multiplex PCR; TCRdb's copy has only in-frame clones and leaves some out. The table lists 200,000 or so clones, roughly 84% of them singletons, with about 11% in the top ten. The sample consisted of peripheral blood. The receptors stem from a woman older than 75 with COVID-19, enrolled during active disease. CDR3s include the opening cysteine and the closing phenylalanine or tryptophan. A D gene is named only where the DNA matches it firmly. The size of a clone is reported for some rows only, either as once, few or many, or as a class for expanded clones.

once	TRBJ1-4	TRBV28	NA	TGTGCCAGCAGACTCGGCGGGCTGGGAGGCGAAAAACTGTTTTTT	CASRLGGLGGEKLFF
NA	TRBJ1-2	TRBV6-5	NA	TGTGCCAGCAGCCTCGGAGGAATCTATGGCTACACCTTC	CASSLGGIYGYTF
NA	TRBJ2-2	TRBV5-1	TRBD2	TGCGCCAGCAGCCGTAGTAGCGGGGGGACCCTCACCGGGGAGCTGTTTTTT	CASSRSSGGTLTGELFF
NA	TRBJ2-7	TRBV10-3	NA	TGTGCCATCAGTGAGTCGATTGCGGCCTACGAGCAGTACTTC	CAISESIAAYEQYF
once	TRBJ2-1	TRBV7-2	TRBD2	TGTGCCAGCAGCTTACTAGCGGGGGGCCTTTACAATGAGCAGTTCTTC	CASSLLAGGLYNEQFF
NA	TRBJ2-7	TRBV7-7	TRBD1	TGTGCCAGCAGCCTCGGACAGGGAGGCGAGCAGTACTTC	CASSLGQGGEQYF
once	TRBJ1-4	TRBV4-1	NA	TGCGCCAGCAGCCAACCAGAGGGAACTAATGAAAAACTGTTTTTT	CASSQPEGTNEKLFF
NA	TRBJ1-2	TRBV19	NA	TGTGCCAGTAGTATTTCACGGACAATCTATGGCTACACCTTC	CASSISRTIYGYTF
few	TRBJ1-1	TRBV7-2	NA	TGTGCCAGCAGGGGCACAGGGTCCACTGAAGCTTTCTTT	CASRGTGSTEAFF
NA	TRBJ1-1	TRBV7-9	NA	TGTGCCAGCAGCCGTGGACATATTGAAGCTTTCTTT	CASSRGHIEAFF
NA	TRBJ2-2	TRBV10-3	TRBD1	TGTGCCATCAGTGAGTCGGGGGCCACAGGGGAAATGTTTTTT	CAISESGATGEMFF
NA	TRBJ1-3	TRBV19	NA	TGTGCCAGTAGTCTCCAGGGATTCTCTGGAAACACCATATATTTT	CASSLQGFSGNTIYF
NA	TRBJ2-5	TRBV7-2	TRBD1	TGTGCCAGCAGCTTAGGCGGGACAGGGGGCAGAACAGAGACCCAGTACTTC	CASSLGGTGGRTETQYF
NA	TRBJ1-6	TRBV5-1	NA	TGCGCCAGCAGCTTGGATAAAGGAGGGACTGGGAATTCACCCCTCCACTTT	CASSLDKGGTGNSPLHF
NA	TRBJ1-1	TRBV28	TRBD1	TGTGCCAGCAGCCGCCCCGGACAGGGGAACACTGAAGCTTTCTTT	CASSRPGQGNTEAFF
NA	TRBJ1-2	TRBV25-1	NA	TGTGCCAGCAGTGAAACTTTTTATGGCTACACCTTC	CASSETFYGYTF
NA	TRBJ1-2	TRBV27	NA	TGTGCCAGCACTACCCGGTCGAGGGAAACTAACTATGGCTACACCTTC	CASTTRSRETNYGYTF